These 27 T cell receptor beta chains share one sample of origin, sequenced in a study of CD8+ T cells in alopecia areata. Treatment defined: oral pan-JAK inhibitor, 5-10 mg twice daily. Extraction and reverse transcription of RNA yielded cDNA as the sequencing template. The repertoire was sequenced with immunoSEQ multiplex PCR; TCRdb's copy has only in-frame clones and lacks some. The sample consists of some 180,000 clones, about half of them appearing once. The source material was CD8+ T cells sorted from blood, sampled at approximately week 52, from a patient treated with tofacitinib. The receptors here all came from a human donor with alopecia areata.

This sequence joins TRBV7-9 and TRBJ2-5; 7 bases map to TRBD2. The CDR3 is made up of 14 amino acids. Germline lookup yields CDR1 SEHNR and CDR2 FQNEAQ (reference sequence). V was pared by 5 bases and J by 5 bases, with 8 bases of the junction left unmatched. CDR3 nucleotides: TGTGCCAGCAGCCTTGGTGGGACTATCGAGACCCAGTACTTC. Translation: CASSLGGTIETQYF.

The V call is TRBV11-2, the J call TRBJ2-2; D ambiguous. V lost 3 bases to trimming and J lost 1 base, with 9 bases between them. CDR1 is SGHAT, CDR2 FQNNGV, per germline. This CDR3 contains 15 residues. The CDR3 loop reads CASSLNTENTGELFF. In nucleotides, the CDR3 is TGTGCCAGCAGCTTGAACACGGAGAACACCGGGGAGCTGTTTTTT.

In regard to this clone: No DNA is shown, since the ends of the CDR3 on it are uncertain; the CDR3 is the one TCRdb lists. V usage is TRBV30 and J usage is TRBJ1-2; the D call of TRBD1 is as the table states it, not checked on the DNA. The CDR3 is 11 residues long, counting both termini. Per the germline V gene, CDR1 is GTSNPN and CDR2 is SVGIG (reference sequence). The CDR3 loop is CAWSVGQGSTF.

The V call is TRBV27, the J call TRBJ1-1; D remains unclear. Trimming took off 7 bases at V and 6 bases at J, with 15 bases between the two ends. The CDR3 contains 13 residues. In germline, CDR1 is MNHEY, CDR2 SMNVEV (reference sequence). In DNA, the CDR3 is TGTGCCAGCAAGGGAGGGAGAGAGGCTGAAGCTTTCTTT. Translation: CASKGGREAEAFF.

For the CDR3, the DNA is TGTGCCACCAGCAGACCGGTGATGAACACTGAAGCTTTCTTT. This codes for CATSRPVMNTEAFF. The rearrangement joins TRBV15 to TRBJ1-1; D is unclear. V was pared by 2 bases and J by 0 bases, with 7 bases between. The V gene's germline CDR1 is LNHNV and CDR2 YYDKDF (reference sequence). The CDR3 runs to 14 residues.

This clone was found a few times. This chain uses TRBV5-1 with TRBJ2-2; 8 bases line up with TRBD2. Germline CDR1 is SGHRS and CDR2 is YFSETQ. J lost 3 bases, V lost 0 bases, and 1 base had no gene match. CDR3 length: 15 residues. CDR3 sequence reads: CASSLERGYTGELFF. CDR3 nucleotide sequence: TGCGCCAGCAGCTTGGAGCGGGGGTACACCGGGGAGCTGTTTTTT.

Here the CDR3 reads CASSDGQGATGELFF. Written as DNA, the CDR3 is TGTGCCAGCAGCGACGGACAGGGAGCCACCGGGGAGCTGTTTTTT. The V and J genes are TRBV7-8 and TRBJ2-2; 8 bases agree with TRBD1. The CDR3 spans 15 residues. Looked up from germline, CDR1 is SGHVS and CDR2 is FQNEAQ. J was trimmed by 4 bases and V by 5 bases; bases with no gene match: 6.

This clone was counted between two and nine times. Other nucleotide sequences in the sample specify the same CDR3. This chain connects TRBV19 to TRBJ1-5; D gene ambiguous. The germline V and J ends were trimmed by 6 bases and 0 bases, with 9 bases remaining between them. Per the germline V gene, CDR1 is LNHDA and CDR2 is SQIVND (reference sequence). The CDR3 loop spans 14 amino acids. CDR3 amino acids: CASSVRDSNQPQHF. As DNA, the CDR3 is TGTGCCAGTAGCGTTAGGGATAGCAATCAGCCCCAGCATTTT.

The CDR3 DNA follows: TGTGCCAGCAACCCCCTCAACGGGGGGCCAGATACGCAGTATTTT. It yields the protein CASNPLNGGPDTQYF. The chain is built from TRBV9 and TRBJ2-3, with D possibly being TRBD2 (7 bases). Trimming took 6 bases from V and 4 from J, leaving 18 bases between them. Germline-derived CDR1 and CDR2 are SGDLS and YYNGEE. This CDR3 contains 15 residues.

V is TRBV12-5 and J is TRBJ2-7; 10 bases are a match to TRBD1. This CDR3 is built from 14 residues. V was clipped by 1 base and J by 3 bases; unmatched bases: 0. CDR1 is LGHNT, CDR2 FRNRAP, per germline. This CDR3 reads CASGLGTGGYEQYF. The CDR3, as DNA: TGTGCTAGTGGTTTGGGGACAGGGGGCTACGAGCAGTACTTC. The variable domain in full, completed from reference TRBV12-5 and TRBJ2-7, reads DARVTQTPRHKVTEMGQEVTMRCQPILGHNTVFWYRQTMMQGLELLAYFRNRAPLDDSGMPKDRFSAEMPDATLATLKIQPSEPRDSAVYFCASGLGTGGYEQYFGPGTRLTVT.

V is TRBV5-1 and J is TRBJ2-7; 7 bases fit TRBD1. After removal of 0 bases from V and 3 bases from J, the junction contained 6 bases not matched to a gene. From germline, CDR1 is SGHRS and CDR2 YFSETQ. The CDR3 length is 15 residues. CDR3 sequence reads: CASSLDPQGYYEQYF. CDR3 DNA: TGCGCCAGCAGCTTGGATCCACAGGGGTACTACGAGCAGTACTTC. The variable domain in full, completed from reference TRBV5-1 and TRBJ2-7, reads KAGVTQTPRYLIKTRGQQVTLSCSPISGHRSVSWYQQTPGQGLQFLFEYFSETQRNKGNFPGRFSGRQFSNSRSEMNVSTLELGDSALYLCASSLDPQGYYEQYFGPGTRLTVT.

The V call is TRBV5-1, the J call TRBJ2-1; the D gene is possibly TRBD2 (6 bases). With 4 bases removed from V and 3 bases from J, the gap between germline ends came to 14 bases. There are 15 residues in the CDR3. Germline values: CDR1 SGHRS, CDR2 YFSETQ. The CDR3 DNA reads TGCGCCAGCAGCAACTTGCGGGAAAACTACAATGAGCAGTTCTTC. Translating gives CASSNLRENYNEQFF.

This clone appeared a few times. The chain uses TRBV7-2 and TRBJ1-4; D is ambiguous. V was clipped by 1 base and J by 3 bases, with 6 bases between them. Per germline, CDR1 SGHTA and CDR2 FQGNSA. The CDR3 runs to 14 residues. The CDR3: CASSLDYSNEKLFF. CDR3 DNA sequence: TGTGCCAGCAGCTTAGACTACTCTAATGAAAAACTGTTTTTT. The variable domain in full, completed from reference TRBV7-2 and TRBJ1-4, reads GAGVSQSPSNKVTEKGKDVELRCDPISGHTALYWYRQSLGQGLEFLIYFQGNSAPDKSGLPSDRFSAERTGGSVSTLTIQRTQQEDSAVYLCASSLDYSNEKLFFGSGTQLSVL.

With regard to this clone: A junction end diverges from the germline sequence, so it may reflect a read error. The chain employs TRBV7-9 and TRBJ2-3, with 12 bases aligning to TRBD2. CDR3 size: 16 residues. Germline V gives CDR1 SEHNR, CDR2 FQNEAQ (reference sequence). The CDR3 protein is CASSQDLAGGPDTQYF. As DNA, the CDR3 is TGCGCCAGCAGCCAAGATCTAGCGGGGGGGCCAGATACGCAGTATTTT.

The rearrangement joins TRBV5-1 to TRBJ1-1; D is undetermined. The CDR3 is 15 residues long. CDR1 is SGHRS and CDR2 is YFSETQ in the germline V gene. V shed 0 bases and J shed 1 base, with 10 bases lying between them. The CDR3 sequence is CASSLVGPENTEAFF. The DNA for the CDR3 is TGCGCCAGCAGCTTGGTTGGCCCAGAGAACACTGAAGCTTTCTTT.

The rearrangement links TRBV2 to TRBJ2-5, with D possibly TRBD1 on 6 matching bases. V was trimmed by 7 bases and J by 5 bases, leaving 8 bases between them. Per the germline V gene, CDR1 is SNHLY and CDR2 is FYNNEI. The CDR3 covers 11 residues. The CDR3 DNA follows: TGTGCCAGCACAGGGGAGGAGACCCAGTACTTC. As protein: CASTGEETQYF.

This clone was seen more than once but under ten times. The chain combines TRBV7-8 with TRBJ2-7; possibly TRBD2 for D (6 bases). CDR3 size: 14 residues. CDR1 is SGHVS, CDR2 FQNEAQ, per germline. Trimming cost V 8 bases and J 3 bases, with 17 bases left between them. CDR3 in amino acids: CASSERGGYYEQYF. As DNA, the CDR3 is TGTGCCAGCTCCGAAAGGGGAGGTTACTACGAGCAGTACTTC.

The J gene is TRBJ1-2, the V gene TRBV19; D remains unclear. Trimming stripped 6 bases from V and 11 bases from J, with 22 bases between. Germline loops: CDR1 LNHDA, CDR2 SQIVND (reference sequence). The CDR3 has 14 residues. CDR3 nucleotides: TGTGCCAGTAGCCGCCTCCCGCTCGGACGTCTTTACACCTTC. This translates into CASSRLPLGRLYTF.

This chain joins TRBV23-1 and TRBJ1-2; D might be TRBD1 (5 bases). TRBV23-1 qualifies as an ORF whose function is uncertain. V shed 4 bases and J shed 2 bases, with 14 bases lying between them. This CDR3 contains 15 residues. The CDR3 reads CASSPPAEGNYGYTF. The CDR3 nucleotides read TGCGCCAGCAGTCCCCCGGCAGAGGGGAACTATGGCTACACCTTC.

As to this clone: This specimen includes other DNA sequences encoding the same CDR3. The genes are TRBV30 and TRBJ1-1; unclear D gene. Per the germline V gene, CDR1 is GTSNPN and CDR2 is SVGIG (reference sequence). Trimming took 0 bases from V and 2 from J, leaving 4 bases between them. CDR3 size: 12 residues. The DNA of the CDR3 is TGTGCCTGGAGTGTAAGCAACACTGAAGCTTTCTTT. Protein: CAWSVSNTEAFF.

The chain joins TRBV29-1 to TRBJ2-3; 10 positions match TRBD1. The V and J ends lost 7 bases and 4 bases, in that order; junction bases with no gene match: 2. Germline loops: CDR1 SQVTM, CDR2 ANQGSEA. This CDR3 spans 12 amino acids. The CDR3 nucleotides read TGCAGCGGGGGACAGGGGTCAGATACGCAGTATTTT. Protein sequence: CSGGQGSDTQYF.

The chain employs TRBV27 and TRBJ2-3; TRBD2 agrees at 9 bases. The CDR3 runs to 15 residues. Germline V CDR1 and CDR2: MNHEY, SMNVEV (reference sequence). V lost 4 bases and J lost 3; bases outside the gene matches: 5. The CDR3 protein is CASSYLAGGTDTQYF. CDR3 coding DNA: TGTGCCAGCAGTTATTTGGCGGGGGGGACAGATACGCAGTATTTT.

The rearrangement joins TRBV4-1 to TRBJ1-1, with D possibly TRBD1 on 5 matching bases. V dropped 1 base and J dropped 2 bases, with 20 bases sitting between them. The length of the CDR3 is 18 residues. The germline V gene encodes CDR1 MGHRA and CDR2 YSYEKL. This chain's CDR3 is CASSQGGTRTHQNTEAFF. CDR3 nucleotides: TGCGCCAGCAGCCAAGGGGGGACCCGGACACACCAAAACACTGAAGCTTTCTTT.

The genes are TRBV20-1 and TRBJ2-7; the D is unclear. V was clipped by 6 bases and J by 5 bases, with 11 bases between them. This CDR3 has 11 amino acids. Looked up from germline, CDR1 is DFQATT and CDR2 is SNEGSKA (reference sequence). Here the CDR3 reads CSAPAWDEQYF. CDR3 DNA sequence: TGCAGTGCCCCCGCTTGGGACGAGCAGTACTTC.

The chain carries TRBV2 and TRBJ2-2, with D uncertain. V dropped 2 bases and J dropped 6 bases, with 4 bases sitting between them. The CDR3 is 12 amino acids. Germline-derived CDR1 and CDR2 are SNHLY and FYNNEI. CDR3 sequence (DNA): TGTGCCAGCAGTGAAAGGGCCGGGGAGCTGTTTTTT. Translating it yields CASSERAGELFF.

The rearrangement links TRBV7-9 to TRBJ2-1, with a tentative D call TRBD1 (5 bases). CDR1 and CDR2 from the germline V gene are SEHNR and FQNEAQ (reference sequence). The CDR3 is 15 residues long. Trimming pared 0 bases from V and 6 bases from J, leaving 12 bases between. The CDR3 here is CASSLAPGWANEQFF. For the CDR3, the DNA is TGTGCCAGCAGCTTAGCTCCAGGGTGGGCCAATGAGCAGTTCTTC. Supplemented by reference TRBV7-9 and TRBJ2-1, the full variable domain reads DTGVSQNPRHKITKRGQNVTFRCDPISEHNRLYWYRQTLGQGPEFLTYFQNEAQLEKSRLLSDRFSAERPKGSFSTLEIQRTEQGDSAMYLCASSLAPGWANEQFFGPGTRLTVL.

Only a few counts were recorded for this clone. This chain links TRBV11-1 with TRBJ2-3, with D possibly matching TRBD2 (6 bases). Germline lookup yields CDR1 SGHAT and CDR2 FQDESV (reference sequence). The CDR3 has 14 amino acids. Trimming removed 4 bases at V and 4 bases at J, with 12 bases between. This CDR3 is CASSSGVRADTQYF. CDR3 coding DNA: TGTGCCAGCAGCTCGGGGGTCCGGGCAGATACGCAGTATTTT.